This section outlines one T cell receptor beta chain sequence together with its context. Trimming shortened V by 0 bases and J by 3 bases, and 9 bases separated the two germline ends. CDR3 length: 15 residues. Germline values: CDR1 MGHRA, CDR2 YSYEKL. This record belongs to a study of control samples from healthy donors and cancer patients. The method was immunoSEQ multiplex PCR; TCRdb's version includes in-frame clones alone and lacks a portion of them. The table lists approximately 180,000 clones, 80% to 95% of them singletons, with roughly 2% in the top ten. The chain is built from TRBV4-1 and TRBJ1-5; D call uncertain. The specimen was blood. This receptor was obtained from a woman in her forties in good health. CDR3 sequence reads: CASSQDLEPNQPQHF. The DNA of the CDR3 is TGCGCCAGCAGCCAAGATTTAGAGCCCAATCAGCCCCAGCATTTT.